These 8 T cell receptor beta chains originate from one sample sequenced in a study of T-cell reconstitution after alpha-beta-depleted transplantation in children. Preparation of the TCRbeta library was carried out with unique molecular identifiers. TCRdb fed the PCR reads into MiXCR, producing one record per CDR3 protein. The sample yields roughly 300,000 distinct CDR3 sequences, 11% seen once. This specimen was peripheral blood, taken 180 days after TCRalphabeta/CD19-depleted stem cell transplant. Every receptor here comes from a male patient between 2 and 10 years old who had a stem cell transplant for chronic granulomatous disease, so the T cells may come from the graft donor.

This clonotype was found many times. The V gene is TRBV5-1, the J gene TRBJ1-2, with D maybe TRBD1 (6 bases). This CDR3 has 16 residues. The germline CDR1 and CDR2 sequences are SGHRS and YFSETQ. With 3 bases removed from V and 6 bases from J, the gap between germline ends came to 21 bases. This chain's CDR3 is CASSSWSRDKVHGYTF. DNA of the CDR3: TGCGCCAGCAGCTCATGGTCCCGGGACAAGGTCCATGGCTACACCTTC.

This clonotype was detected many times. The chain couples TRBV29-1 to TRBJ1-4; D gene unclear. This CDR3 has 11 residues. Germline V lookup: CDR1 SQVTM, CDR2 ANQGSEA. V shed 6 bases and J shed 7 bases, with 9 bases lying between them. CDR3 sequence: CSVRASEKLFF. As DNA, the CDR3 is TGCAGCGTCCGGGCCAGTGAAAAACTGTTTTTT. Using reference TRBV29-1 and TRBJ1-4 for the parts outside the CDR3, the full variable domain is SAVISQKPSRDICQRGTSLTIQCQVDSQVTMMFWYRQQPGQSLTLIATANQGSEATYESGFVIDKFPISRPNLTFSTLTVSNMSPEDSSIYLCSVRASEKLFFGSGTQLSVL.

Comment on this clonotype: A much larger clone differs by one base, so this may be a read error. The CDR3 is CASSQDVGGNQPQRF. The CDR3 bases are TGCGCCAGCAGCCAAGATGTGGGGGGCAATCAGCCCCAGCGTTTT. The genes are TRBV4-3 and TRBJ1-5, with TRBD1 as a possible D gene (6 bases). The CDR3 spans 15 residues. In germline, CDR1 is LGHNA, CDR2 YSLEER.

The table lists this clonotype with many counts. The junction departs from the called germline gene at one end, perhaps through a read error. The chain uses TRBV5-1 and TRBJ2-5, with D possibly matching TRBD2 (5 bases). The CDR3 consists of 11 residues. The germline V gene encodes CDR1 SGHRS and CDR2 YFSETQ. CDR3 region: CASSLSGVHSF. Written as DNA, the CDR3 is TGCGCCAGCAGCTTGTCCGGGGTCCATTCCTTC.

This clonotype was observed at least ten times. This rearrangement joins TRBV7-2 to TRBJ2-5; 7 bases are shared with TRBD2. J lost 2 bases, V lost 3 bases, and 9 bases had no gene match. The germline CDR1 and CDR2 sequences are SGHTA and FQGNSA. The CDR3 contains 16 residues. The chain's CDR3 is CASSFLFGGTQETQYF. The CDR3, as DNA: TGTGCCAGCAGCTTCCTATTCGGGGGGACTCAAGAGACCCAGTACTTC.

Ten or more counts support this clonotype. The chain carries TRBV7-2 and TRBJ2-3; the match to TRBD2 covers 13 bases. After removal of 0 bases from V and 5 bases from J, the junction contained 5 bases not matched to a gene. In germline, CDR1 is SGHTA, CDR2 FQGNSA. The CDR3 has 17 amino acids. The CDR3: CASSLAAGTSGVDTQYF. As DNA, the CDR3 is TGTGCCAGCAGCTTAGCAGCCGGGACTAGCGGGGTAGATACGCAGTATTTT.

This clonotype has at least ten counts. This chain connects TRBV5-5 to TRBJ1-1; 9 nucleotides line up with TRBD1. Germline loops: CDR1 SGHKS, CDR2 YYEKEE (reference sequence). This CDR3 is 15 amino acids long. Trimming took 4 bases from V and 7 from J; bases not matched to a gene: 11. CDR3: CASSLTDRGIIEAFF. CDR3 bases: TGTGCCAGCAGCCTGACCGACAGGGGGATAATTGAAGCTTTCTTT.

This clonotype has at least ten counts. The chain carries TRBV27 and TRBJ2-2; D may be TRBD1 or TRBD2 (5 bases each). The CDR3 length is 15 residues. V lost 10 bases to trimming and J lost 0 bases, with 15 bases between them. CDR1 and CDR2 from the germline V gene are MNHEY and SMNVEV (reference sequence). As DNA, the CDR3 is TGTGCCACCCGGGGACGGAGAACGAACACCGGGGAGCTGTTTTTT. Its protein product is CATRGRRTNTGELFF.